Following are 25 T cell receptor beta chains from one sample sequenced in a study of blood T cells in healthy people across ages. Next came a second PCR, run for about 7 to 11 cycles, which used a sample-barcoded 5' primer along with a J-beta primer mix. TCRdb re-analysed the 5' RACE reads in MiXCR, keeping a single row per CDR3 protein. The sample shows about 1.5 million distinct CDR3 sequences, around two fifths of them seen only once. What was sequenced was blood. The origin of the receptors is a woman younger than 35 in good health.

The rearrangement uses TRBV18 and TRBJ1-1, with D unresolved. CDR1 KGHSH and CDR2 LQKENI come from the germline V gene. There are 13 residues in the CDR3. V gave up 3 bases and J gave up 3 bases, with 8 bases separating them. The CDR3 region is CASSPVGDTEAFF. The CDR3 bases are TGTGCCAGCTCACCCGTTGGGGACACTGAAGCTTTCTTT.

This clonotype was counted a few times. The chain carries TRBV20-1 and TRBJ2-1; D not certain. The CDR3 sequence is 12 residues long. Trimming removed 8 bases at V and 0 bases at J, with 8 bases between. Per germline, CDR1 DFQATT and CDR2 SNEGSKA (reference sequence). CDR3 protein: CSSASSYNEQFF. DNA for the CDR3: TGCAGTAGCGCGAGCTCCTACAATGAGCAGTTCTTC.

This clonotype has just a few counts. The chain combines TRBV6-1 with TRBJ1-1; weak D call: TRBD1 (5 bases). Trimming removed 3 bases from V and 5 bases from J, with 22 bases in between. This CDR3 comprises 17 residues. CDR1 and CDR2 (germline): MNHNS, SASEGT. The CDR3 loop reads CASSDRDSPWRGTEAFF. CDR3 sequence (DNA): TGTGCCAGCAGTGATCGGGACTCCCCGTGGCGGGGTACTGAAGCTTTCTTT.

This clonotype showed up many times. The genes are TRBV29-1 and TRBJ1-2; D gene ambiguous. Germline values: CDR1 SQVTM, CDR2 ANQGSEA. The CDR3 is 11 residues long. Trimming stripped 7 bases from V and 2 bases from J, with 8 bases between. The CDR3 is CSGGSNYGYTF. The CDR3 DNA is TGCAGCGGTGGCAGCAACTATGGCTACACCTTC.

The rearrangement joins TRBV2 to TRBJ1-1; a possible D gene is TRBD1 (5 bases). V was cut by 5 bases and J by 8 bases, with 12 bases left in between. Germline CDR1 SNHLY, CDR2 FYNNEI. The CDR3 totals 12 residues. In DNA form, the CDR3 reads TGTGCCAGCAGTACCAGGGCGGGCGAAGCTTTCTTT. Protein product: CASSTRAGEAFF.

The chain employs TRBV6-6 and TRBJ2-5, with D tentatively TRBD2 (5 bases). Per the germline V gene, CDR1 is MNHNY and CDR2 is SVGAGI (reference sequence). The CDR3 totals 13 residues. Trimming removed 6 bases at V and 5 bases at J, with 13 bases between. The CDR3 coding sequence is TGTGCCAGCAGCCGACTAAACACGGAGACCCAGTACTTC. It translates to CASSRLNTETQYF.

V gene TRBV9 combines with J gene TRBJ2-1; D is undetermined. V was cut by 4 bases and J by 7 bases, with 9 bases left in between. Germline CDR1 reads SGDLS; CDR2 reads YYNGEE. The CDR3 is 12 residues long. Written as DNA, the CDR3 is TGTGCCAGCAGCTTCTCGTTGAATGAGCAGTTCTTC. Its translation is CASSFSLNEQFF.

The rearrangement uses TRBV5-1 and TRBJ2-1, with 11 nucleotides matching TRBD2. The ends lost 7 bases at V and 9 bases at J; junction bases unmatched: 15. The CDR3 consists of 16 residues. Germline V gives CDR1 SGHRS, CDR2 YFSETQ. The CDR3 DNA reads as TGCGCCAGCCATGAGGGGACTAGCGGAGCACGGGGTGAGCAGTTCTTC. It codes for CASHEGTSGARGEQFF.

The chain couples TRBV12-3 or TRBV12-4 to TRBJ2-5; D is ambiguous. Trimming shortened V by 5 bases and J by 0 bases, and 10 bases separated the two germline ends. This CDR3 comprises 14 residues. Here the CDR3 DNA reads TGTGCCAGCAGTGTGGGCGTCTACCAAGAGACCCAGTACTTC. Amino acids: CASSVGVYQETQYF.

The CDR3 loop is CASSTRTGGSEAFF. CDR3 DNA: TGTGCCAGCAGTACCAGGACAGGGGGCTCTGAAGCTTTCTTT. This chain connects TRBV7-9 to TRBJ1-1; 11 nucleotides agree with TRBD1. V trimming: 6 bases; J trimming: 6 bases; junction bases outside the gene matches: 6. The CDR3 spans 14 residues. Germline V lookup: CDR1 SEHNR, CDR2 FQNEAQ (reference sequence). Full variable domain (remainder filled in from reference TRBV7-9 and TRBJ1-1): DTGVSQNPRHKITKRGQNVTFRCDPISEHNRLYWYRQTLGQGPEFLTYFQNEAQLEKSRLLSDRFSAERPKGSFSTLEIQRTEQGDSAMYLCASSTRTGGSEAFFGQGTRLTVV.

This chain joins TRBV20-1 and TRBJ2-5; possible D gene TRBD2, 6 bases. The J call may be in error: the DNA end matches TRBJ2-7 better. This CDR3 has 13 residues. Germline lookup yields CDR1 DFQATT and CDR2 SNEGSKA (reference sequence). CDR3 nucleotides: TGCAGTGCTAGGATCCCTTGGGGGGTCGAGCAGTACTTC. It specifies CSARIPWGVEQYF.

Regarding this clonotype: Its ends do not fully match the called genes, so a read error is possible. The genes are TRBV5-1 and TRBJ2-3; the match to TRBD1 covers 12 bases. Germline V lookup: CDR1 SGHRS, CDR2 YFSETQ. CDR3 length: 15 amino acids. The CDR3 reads CASSPGTGGPDAQYF. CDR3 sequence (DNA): TGCGCCAGCAGCCCGGGGACAGGGGGCCCAGATGCGCAGTATTTT.

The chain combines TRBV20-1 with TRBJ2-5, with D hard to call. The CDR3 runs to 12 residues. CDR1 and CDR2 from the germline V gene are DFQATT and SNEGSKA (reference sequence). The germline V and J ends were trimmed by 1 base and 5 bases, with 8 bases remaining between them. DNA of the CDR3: TGCAGTGCTAGAGCTTTTCGGGAGACCCAGTACTTC. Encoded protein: CSARAFRETQYF.

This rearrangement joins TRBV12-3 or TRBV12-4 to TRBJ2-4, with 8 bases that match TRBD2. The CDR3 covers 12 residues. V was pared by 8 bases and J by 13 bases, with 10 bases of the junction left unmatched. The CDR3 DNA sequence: TGTGCCAGCGTCCCAGCGGGAGCTGAGCAGTACTTC. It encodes CASVPAGAEQYF.

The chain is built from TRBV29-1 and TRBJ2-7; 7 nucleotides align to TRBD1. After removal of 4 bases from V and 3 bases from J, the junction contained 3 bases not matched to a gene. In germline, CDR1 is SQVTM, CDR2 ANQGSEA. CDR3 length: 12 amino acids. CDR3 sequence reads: CSVGGDSYEQYF. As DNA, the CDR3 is TGCAGCGTTGGAGGGGACAGCTACGAGCAGTACTTC.

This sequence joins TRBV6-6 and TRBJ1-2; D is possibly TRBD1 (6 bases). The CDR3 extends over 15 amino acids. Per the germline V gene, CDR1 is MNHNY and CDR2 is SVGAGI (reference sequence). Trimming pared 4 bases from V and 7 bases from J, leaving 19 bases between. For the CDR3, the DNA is TGTGCCAGCAGTTTCAATAAAAGACAGGCCGGTGGCTACACCTTC. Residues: CASSFNKRQAGGYTF.

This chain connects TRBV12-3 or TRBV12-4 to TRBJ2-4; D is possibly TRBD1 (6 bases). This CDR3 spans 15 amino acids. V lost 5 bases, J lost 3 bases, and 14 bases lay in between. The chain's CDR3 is CASSLQGTRKNIQYF. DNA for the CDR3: TGTGCCAGCAGTCTACAGGGTACCCGCAAAAACATTCAGTACTTC.

Here the CDR3 reads CASSFPTTNHMNTEAFF. In DNA form, the CDR3 reads TGTGCCAGCAGTTTCCCAACGACCAACCATATGAACACTGAAGCTTTCTTT. The rearrangement uses TRBV27 and TRBJ1-1, with D unresolved. The CDR3 loop spans 17 amino acids. Germline CDR1 reads MNHEY; CDR2 reads SMNVEV (reference sequence). V lost 3 bases and J 0 bases, leaving 17 bases between the germline ends.

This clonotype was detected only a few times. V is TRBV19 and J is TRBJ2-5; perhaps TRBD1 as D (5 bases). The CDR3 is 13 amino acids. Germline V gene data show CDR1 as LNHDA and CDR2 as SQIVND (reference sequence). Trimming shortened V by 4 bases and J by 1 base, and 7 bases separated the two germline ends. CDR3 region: CASSRGFQETQYF. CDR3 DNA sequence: TGTGCCAGTAGTAGGGGCTTCCAAGAGACCCAGTACTTC.

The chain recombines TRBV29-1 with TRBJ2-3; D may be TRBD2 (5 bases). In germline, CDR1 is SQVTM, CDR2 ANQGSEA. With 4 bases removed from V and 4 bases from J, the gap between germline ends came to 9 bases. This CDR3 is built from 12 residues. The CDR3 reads CSVVQRADTQYF. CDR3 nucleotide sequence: TGCAGCGTTGTACAGAGGGCAGATACGCAGTATTTT.

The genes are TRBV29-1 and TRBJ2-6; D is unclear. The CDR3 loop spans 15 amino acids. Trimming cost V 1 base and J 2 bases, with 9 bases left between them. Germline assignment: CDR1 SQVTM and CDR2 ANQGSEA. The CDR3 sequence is CSVEGAGTGANVLTF. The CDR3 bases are TGCAGCGTTGAAGGGGCAGGTACTGGGGCCAACGTCCTGACTTTC. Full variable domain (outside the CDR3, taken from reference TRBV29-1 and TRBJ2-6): SAVISQKPSRDICQRGTSLTIQCQVDSQVTMMFWYRQQPGQSLTLIATANQGSEATYESGFVIDKFPISRPNLTFSTLTVSNMSPEDSSIYLCSVEGAGTGANVLTFGAGSRLTVL.

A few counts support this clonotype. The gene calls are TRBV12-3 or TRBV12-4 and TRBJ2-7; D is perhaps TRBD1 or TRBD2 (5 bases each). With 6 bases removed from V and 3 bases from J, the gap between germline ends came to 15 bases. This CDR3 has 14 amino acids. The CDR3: CASSVRGDGYEQYF. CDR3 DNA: TGTGCCAGCAGCGTAAGGGGAGATGGCTACGAGCAGTACTTC.

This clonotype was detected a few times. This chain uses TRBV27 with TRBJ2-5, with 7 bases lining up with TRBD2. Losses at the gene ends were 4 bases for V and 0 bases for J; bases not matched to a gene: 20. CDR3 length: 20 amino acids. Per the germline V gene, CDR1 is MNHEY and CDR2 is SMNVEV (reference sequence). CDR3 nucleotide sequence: TGTGCCAGCAGTTCCACCCCCACGGGGCTAGCGGTTAAGTACCAAGAGACCCAGTACTTC. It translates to CASSSTPTGLAVKYQETQYF.

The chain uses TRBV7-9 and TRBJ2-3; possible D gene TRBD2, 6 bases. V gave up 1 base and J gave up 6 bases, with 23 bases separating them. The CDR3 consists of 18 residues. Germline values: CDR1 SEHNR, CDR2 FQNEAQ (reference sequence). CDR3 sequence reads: CASSLVPGFHGTSDTQYF. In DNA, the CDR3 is TGTGCCAGCAGCTTAGTTCCCGGGTTCCACGGGACTTCGGATACGCAGTATTTT.

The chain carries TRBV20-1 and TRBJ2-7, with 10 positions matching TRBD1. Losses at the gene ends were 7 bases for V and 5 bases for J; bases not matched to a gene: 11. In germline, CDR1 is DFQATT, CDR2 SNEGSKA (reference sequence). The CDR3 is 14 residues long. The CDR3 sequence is CSVNRQGAKDEQYF. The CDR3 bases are TGCAGTGTTAACCGACAGGGGGCAAAGGACGAGCAGTACTTC.